These T cell receptor beta chains were read from a single sample in a study of T cell repertoires in cytomegalovirus infection. MiXCR, applied by TCRdb to the reads, yields one record per CDR3 protein. The table lists roughly 800,000 distinct CDR3 sequences, 25% to 35% of them singletons. No cognate antigen is known for these TCRs. This sample comprised cultured CD8+ T cells from PBMCs, obtained from culture after CMV antigen stimulation. The receptors here all came from a human donor in good health (CMV status not recorded). Some clones in this sample may be carry-over from other donors' samples. Each CDR3 is given with its conserved first and last residue. D genes are given only for firm matches. Only some rows state a clone size, as once, few, many or a class for expanded clones.

size	D	V	J	CDR3	DNA
few	-	TRBV7-3	TRBJ2-3	CASTSGQSTDTQYF	TGTGCCAGCACCTCCGGGCAAAGCACAGATACGCAGTATTTT
-	-	TRBV12-3/TRBV12-4	TRBJ1-4	CASSFSSYRHWEKLFF	TGTGCCAGCAGTTTCTCATCTTACAGGCATTGGGAAAAACTGTTTTTT
few	-	TRBV9	TRBJ2-3	CASSADSSLRLPNTQYF	TGTGCCAGCAGCGCCGATTCGAGTTTAAGACTACCAAATACGCAGTATTTT
-	-	TRBV6-5	TRBJ1-2	CASSYSSLSYTF	TGTGCCAGCAGTTACTCGAGTCTGAGCTACACCTTC
many	-	TRBV19	TRBJ1-5	CASSDPLRDQPQHF	TGTGCCAGTAGTGACCCCCTCCGTGATCAGCCCCAGCATTTT
-	-	TRBV2	TRBJ1-1	CASYLGGNTEAFF	TGTGCCTCCTACTTAGGGGGGAACACTGAAGCTTTCTTT
-	TRBD1	TRBV10-3	TRBJ1-1	CAISEFGTENTEAFF	TGTGCCATCAGTGAGTTTGGGACAGAGAACACTGAAGCTTTCTTT
once	-	TRBV7-6	TRBJ1-2	CVSSLGDGFYGYTF	TGTGTCAGCAGCCTAGGGGACGGCTTCTATGGCTACACCTTC
-	-	TRBV27	TRBJ1-1	CASSLSPVGTEAFF	TGTGCCAGCAGTTTATCTCCGGTCGGCACTGAAGCTTTCTTT
few	-	TRBV11-3	TRBJ2-7	CASSPSGASAYEQYF	TGTGCCAGCAGCCCCTCGGGGGCTAGCGCCTACGAGCAGTACTTC